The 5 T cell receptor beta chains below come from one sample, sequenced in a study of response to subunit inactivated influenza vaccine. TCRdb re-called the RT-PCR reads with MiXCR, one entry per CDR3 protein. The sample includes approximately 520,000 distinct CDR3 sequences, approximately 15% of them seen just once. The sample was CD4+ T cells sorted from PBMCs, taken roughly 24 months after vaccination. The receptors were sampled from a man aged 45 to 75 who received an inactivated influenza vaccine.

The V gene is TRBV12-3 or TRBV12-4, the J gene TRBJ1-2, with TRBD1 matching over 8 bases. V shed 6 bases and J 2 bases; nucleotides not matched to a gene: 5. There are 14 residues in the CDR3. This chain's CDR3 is CASRSDRVNYGYTF. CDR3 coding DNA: TGTGCCAGCAGATCGGACAGGGTCAACTATGGCTACACCTTC.

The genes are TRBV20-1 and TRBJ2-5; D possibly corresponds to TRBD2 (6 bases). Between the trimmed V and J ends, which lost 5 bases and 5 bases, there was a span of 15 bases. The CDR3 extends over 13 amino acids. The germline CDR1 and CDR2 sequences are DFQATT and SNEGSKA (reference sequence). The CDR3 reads CSAYVFGGETQYF. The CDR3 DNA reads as TGCAGTGCTTACGTTTTTGGAGGGGAGACCCAGTACTTC.

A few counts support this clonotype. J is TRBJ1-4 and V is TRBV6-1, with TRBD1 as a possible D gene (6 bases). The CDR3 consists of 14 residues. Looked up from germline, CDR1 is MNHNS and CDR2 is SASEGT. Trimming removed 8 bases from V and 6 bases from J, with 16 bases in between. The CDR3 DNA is TGTGCCAGCCGCCCATTCGGGGGCTATGAAAAACTGTTTTTT. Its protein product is CASRPFGGYEKLFF.

The DNA of the CDR3 is TGCAGTGCTAGAGGACAGTTAAGCACAGATACGCAGTATTTT. Encoded protein: CSARGQLSTDTQYF. The rearrangement uses TRBV20-1 and TRBJ2-3, with D perhaps TRBD1 (5 bases). V was pared by 1 base and J by 0 bases, with 8 bases between. The germline V gene encodes CDR1 DFQATT and CDR2 SNEGSKA (reference sequence). The CDR3 contains 14 residues.

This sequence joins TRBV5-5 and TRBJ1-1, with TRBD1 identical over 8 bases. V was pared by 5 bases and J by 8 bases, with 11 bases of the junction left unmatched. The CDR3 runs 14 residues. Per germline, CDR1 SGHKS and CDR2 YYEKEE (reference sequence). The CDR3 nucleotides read TGTGCCAGCAGTTACAGGGGGGGACACTCCGAAGCTTTCTTT. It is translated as CASSYRGGHSEAFF.